This record covers a single TCR beta chain. This clonotype appeared a few times. The target of this receptor is not known. The sample holds no much larger clone one base away, and base qualities are not on file. This sample is part of a study of T-cell reconstitution after alpha-beta-depleted transplantation in children (dated by TCRdb to the mid-2010s). Broadly, across the study: The study quantitatively tracked T-cell immune reconstitution after TCRalphabeta/CD19-depleted allogeneic hematopoietic cell transplantation in children using TCR repertoire profiling. Study-wide findings and limitations: Apparently early alphabetaT-cell count recovery about two months after transplant reportedly relied on only several hundred rapidly expanded clones derived from non-depleted graft cells. Over subsequent months, a decline in hyperexpanded clone frequencies was noted, and after one year, T-cell counts and TCRbeta diversity were mostly ascribed to newly produced T cells. In some patients, high TCRbeta diversity at day 60 was attributed to recipient T cells and intrathymic progenitors that had survived conditioning.

Library generation was performed with PCR. The listed sequencing device is Illumina HiSeq 2500. Molecular barcoding was employed in the preparation of TCR libraries, with unique molecular identifiers being used to normalize TCRbeta repertoire quantification. TCRdb reran the public reads through fastp at Q25 and MiXCR, keeping productive beta chains. Rows are combined by CDR3 protein, so each entry shows the most common genes and DNA. The sample includes fewer than 250,000 distinct CDR3 sequences, with around a sixth observed a single time. The ten biggest clones cover about 39% of the sample. The treatment or condition label here, explained by the study, means: allogeneic hematopoietic cell transplantation with graft depleted of TCRalphabeta T cells and CD19 B cells. The transplant recipients were children given TCRalphabeta/CD19-depleted allogeneic hematopoietic cell grafts. Inclusive of the bounding cysteine and phenylalanine, the CDR3 is 13 residues long. Just the 39-base CDR3 DNA is kept, in frame starting at base 1. The junction shows trimming of 10 bases on V and 1 base on J, plus 13 bases between the germline ends. The germline V gene encodes CDR1 MDHEN and CDR2 SYDVKM.

The specimen was PBMCs, mostly from graft donor cells, collected 360 days after TCRalphabeta/CD19-depleted stem cell transplant. The rearranged chain carries TRBV28 and TRBJ1-1; TRBD1 is a possible D gene, resting on 6 matching bases. This receptor was taken from a male patient between 2 and 10 years old who had a stem cell transplant for acute lymphoblastic leukemia, so the T cells may come from the graft donor. CDR3 sequence: CATQGLGNTEAFF. Read as DNA, the sequence is TGTGCCACACAGGGATTGGGGAACACTGAAGCTTTCTTT.